The rows below give T cell receptor beta chains drawn from one sample of a study of blood T cell repertoires in COVID-19. TCRdb's copy holds only in-frame clones and misses some; the assay was immunoSEQ multiplex PCR. The sample has tens of thousands of clones, more than 65% seen once. Sequencing was carried out using peripheral blood. The receptors come from a man aged 45 to 65 with acute or convalescent COVID-19. CDR3s include the opening cysteine and the closing phenylalanine or tryptophan. Each record gives: V gene, clone size, J gene, D gene, CDR3 DNA, CDR3 protein. The D gene is left open where the match is weak. Size is stated for part of the rows, as once, few or many counts, or as a class when the clone is expanded.

TRBV18	NA	TRBJ2-1	TRBD2	TGTGCCAGCTCACCGCCCTCACTAGCGGGGGGGTTCTACAATGAGCAGTTCTTC	CASSPPSLAGGFYNEQFF
TRBV5-1	NA	TRBJ2-5	TRBD1	TGCGCCAGCAGCTTGGGAGGGGGCGAAGAGACCCAGTACTTC	CASSLGGGEETQYF
TRBV19	NA	TRBJ1-5	TRBD1	TGTGCCAGTAGTCCCCGGGACAGTAGCAATCAGCCCCAGCATTTT	CASSPRDSSNQPQHF
TRBV9	NA	TRBJ1-4	NA	TGTGCCAGCAGCGTAGAAGGGAGGACTAATGAAAAACTGTTTTTT	CASSVEGRTNEKLFF
TRBV19	NA	TRBJ1-5	NA	TGTGCCAGTAGTCATAGGGGTAATCAGCCCCAGCATTTT	CASSHRGNQPQHF
TRBV5-8	NA	TRBJ2-6	TRBD2	TGTGCCAGCAGCTCATCCGGGACTAGCTCTGGGGCCAACGTCCTGACTTTC	CASSSSGTSSGANVLTF
TRBV5-4	NA	TRBJ2-7	NA	TGTGCCAGCAGCTTGATGCTCAGGGAAGGCGAGCAGTACTTC	CASSLMLREGEQYF
TRBV7-9	NA	TRBJ1-4	NA	TGTGCCAGCAGCCTACAACTTTCAGGGGTCGTTAATGAAAAACTGTTTTTT	CASSLQLSGVVNEKLFF
TRBV27	NA	TRBJ2-3	TRBD1	TGTGCCAGCAGTTACCGTACGACAGGGGGAGATACGCAGTATTTT	CASSYRTTGGDTQYF
TRBV9	NA	TRBJ2-7	NA	TGTGCCAGCAGCGTGGGTCCCAGGGTCCAGGACGAGCAGTACTTC	CASSVGPRVQDEQYF
TRBV10-3	NA	TRBJ2-1	TRBD2	TGTGCCATCACCGTTAGCGGGAGGGAGGGCAATGAGCAGTTCTTC	CAITVSGREGNEQFF
TRBV27	NA	TRBJ1-1	NA	TGTGCCAGCAGTTTATCGACAGCGATGAACACTGAAGCTTTCTTT	CASSLSTAMNTEAFF
TRBV5-4	NA	TRBJ1-6	NA	TGTGCCAGCAGCTTGGGCGCCCCAGGGTTTTATAATTCACCCCTCCACTTT	CASSLGAPGFYNSPLHF
TRBV7-6	NA	TRBJ2-1	TRBD2	TGTGCCAGCAGCTTAATTCCTAGCGGGGATAACAATGAGCAGTTCTTC	CASSLIPSGDNNEQFF
TRBV28	few	TRBJ1-2	NA	TGTGCCAGCAGTTCCTCGTGGGCAGGCTACACCTTC	CASSSSWAGYTF
TRBV7-9	NA	TRBJ2-1	NA	TGTGCCATAGACAAAGGGGGCTCCTACAATGAGCAGTTCTTC	CAIDKGGSYNEQFF
TRBV7-9	few	TRBJ2-1	NA	TGTGCCAGCAGCACGGGACTGGAGCAGTTCTTC	CASSTGLEQFF
TRBV15	NA	TRBJ1-4	NA	TGTGCCACCAGCAGGGGCACCGGGACTCCTAATGAAAAACTGTTTTTT	CATSRGTGTPNEKLFF
TRBV9	NA	TRBJ1-4	NA	TGTGCCAGCAGCGTAGGGACAGCAACTAATGAAAAACTGTTTTTT	CASSVGTATNEKLFF
TRBV5-1	NA	TRBJ2-3	TRBD2	TGCGCCAGCAGCTTGTCTAGCGGGAGAACAGATACGCAGTATTTT	CASSLSSGRTDTQYF
TRBV7-2	NA	TRBJ1-1	TRBD1	TGTGCCAGCAGCATACAGGGGATCGGAGTGAACACTGAAGCTTTCTTT	CASSIQGIGVNTEAFF
TRBV11-1	NA	TRBJ2-7	NA	TGTGCCAGCAGCCGACCTGGGCAGGTTGGTTACGAGCAGTACTTC	CASSRPGQVGYEQYF
TRBV7-8	NA	TRBJ2-7	NA	TGTGCCAGCAGCTCGAGCTCCTACGAGCAGTACTTC	CASSSSSYEQYF
TRBV6-2/TRBV6-3	NA	TRBJ2-3	TRBD2	TGTGCCAGCAGTTACTCGGCAGCGGGAGTGGAAGATACGCAGTATTTT	CASSYSAAGVEDTQYF
TRBV5-1	NA	TRBJ1-2	NA	TGCGCCAGCAGCTTGGGGACAGTGGGATCCTATGGCTACACCTTC	CASSLGTVGSYGYTF
TRBV6-2/TRBV6-3	few	TRBJ2-7	NA	TGTGCCAGCAGCCAACCAGGGTCTTCGTTAGGCGAGCAGTACTTC	CASSQPGSSLGEQYF
TRBV27	NA	TRBJ2-3	TRBD1	TGTGCCAGCAGGGACAGGGCAACCCCAGATACGCAGTATTTT	CASRDRATPDTQYF
TRBV6-1	NA	TRBJ1-5	NA	TGTGCCAGCAGTGAAACCAGGGCTGCTTATCAGCCCCAGCATTTT	CASSETRAAYQPQHF
TRBV2	NA	TRBJ2-7	TRBD1	TGTGCCAGCAGGGCCGACAGGGGGGGTTCGTACGAGCAGTACTTC	CASRADRGGSYEQYF
TRBV7-9	NA	TRBJ1-6	NA	TGTGCCAGCAGCTCGGGACAATGGGGTTCACCCCTCCACTTT	CASSSGQWGSPLHF
TRBV6-5	NA	TRBJ2-2	TRBD1	TGTGCCAGCAGGCCGGGACAGGGCTACACCGGGGAGCTGTTTTTT	CASRPGQGYTGELFF
TRBV2	NA	TRBJ1-5	NA	TGTGCCAGCAGTGAAGCGGGGGGGGCTCAGCCCCAGCATTTT	CASSEAGGAQPQHF
TRBV5-1	NA	TRBJ1-1	NA	TGCGCCAGCTTAGTGGGGCCAGGGGTCACTGAAGCTTTCTTT	CASLVGPGVTEAFF
TRBV6-2/TRBV6-3	few	TRBJ1-2	NA	TGTGCCAGCAGGTACCCGAGTAACTATGGCTACACCTTC	CASRYPSNYGYTF
TRBV7-2	NA	TRBJ2-1	NA	TGTGCCAGCAGCTTAAACATCTATGAGCAGTTCTTC	CASSLNIYEQFF
TRBV5-1	once	TRBJ1-2	TRBD1	TGCGCCAGCAGCAGGACCGGGACAGGGACTTATAACTATGGCTACACCTTC	CASSRTGTGTYNYGYTF
TRBV18	NA	TRBJ2-1	TRBD2	TGTGCCAGCTCCCTGGGACTAGCGGGGAACAATGAGCAGTTCTTC	CASSLGLAGNNEQFF
TRBV5-4	NA	TRBJ2-5	TRBD2	TGTGCCAGCACCGTCCTACTAGCGGGGGGGTCGGAGACCCAGTACTTC	CASTVLLAGGSETQYF
TRBV5-1	NA	TRBJ1-1	NA	TGCGCCAGCAGCGTAGAACGGGGGGAGAACACTGAAGCTTTCTTT	CASSVERGENTEAFF
TRBV5-6	NA	TRBJ1-1	NA	TGTGCCAGCAGCACCGGACTGGAAGCTTTCTTT	CASSTGLEAFF
TRBV14	NA	TRBJ2-1	NA	TGTGCCAGCAGCGTCCAGAGGGGGTCTTACAATGAGCAGTTCTTC	CASSVQRGSYNEQFF
TRBV6-5	NA	TRBJ2-5	NA	TGTGCCAGCAGCTCAACAACCGGGGAGTTGGAGACCCAGTACTTC	CASSSTTGELETQYF
TRBV29-1	NA	TRBJ1-1	NA	TGCAGCGTTGAATGGACAGCTCACACTGAAGCTTTCTTT	CSVEWTAHTEAFF
TRBV29-1	NA	TRBJ2-7	NA	TGCAGCGTTGAAGATCTACTTTACGAGCAGTACTTC	CSVEDLLYEQYF
TRBV5-1	NA	TRBJ1-4	NA	TGCGCCAGCAGCTCGGATTTTACAGGGTTGATGTTTTTT	CASSSDFTGLMFF
TRBV6-4	NA	TRBJ1-4	NA	TGTGCCAGCAGTGGCGGGACCTCTAATGAAAAACTGTTTTTT	CASSGGTSNEKLFF
TRBV7-2	NA	TRBJ1-2	TRBD1	TGTGCCAGCAGCTGGGGACAGGGAGTAAGCTATGGCTACACCTTC	CASSWGQGVSYGYTF
TRBV28	NA	TRBJ1-2	TRBD1	TGTGCCAGCAGTGCCTCGGACAGGGGGCTGCCGGGCACCTTC	CASSASDRGLPGTF